This record covers a single TCR beta chain. The antigen is not known. This record belongs to a study of cytomegalovirus exposure and HLA in healthy donors. General study results and limits: The productive fraction for most TCR beta V segments was about 87% or about 30% in an earlier analysis. CMV serostatus was the only recorded immune exposure for donors. Follow-up analysis found HLA locus-dependent TCR association rates, highest for DRB1 and lowest for HLA-C.

Germline V lookup: CDR1 SNHLY, CDR2 FYNNEI. The ends lost 4 bases at V and 2 bases at J; junction bases unmatched: 1. The CDR3 consists of 14 residues. Primers: 60 Vbeta forward and 13 Jbeta reverse. The protocol was immunoSEQ multiplex PCR, while the TCRdb copy is restricted to in-frame clones and leaves out a portion. The repertoire includes approximately 100,000 clones, about 80% of them detected once, and approximately 2.2% sits in the top ten. Input material: PBMCs. The J gene is TRBJ2-1, the V gene TRBV2, with TRBD2 matching 8 bases. This receptor was taken from a human donor in good health. CDR3 in amino acids: CASSAGLAYNEQFF. In DNA, the CDR3 is TGTGCCAGCAGTGCGGGACTAGCCTACAATGAGCAGTTCTTC. The whole variable domain, filled in from reference TRBV2 and TRBJ2-1, reads EPEVTQTPSHQVTQMGQEVILRCVPISNHLYFYWYRQILGQKVEFLVSFYNNEISEKSEIFDDQFSVERPDGSNFTLKIRSTKLEDSAMYFCASSAGLAYNEQFFGPGTRLTVL.